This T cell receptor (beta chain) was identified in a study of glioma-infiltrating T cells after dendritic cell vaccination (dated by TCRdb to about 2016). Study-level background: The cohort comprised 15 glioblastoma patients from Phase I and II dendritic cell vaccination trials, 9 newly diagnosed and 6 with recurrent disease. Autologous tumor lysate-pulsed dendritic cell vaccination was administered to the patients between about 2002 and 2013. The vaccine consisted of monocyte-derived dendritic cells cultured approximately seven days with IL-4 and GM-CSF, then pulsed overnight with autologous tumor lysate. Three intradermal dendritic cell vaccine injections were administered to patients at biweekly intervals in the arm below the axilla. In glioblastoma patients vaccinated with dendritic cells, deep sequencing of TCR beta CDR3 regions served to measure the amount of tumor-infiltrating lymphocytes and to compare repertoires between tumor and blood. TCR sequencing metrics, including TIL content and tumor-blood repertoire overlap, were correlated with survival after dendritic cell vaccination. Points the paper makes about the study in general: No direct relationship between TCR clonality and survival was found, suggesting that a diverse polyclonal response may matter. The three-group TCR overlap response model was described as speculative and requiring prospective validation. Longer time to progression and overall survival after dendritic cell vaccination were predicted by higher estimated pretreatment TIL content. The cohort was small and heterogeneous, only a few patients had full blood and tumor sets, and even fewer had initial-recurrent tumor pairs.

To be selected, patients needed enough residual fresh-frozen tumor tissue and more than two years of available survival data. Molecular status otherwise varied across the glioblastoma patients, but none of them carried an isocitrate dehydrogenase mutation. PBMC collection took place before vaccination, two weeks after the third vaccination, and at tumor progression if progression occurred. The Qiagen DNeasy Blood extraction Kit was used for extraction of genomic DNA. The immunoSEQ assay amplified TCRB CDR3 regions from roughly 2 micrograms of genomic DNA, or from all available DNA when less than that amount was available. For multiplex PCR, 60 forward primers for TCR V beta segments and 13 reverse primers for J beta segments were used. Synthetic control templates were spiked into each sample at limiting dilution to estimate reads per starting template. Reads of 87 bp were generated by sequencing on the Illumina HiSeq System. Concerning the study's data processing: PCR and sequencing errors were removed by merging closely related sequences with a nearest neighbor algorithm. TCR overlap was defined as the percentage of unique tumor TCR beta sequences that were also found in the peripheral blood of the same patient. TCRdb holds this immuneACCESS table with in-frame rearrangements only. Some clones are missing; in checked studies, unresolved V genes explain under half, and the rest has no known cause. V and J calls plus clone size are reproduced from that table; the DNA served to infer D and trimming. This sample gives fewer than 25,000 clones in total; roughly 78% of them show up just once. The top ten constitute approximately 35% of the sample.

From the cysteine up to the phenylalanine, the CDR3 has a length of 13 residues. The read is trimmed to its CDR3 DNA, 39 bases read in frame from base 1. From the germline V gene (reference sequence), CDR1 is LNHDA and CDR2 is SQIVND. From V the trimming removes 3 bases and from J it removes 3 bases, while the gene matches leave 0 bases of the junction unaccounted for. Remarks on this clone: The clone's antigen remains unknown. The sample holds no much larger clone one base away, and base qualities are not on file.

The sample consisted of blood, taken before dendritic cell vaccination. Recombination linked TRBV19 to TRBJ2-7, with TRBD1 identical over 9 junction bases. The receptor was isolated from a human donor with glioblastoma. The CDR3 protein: CASSMGQGYEQYF. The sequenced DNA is TGTGCCAGTAGTATGGGACAGGGCTACGAGCAGTACTTC.